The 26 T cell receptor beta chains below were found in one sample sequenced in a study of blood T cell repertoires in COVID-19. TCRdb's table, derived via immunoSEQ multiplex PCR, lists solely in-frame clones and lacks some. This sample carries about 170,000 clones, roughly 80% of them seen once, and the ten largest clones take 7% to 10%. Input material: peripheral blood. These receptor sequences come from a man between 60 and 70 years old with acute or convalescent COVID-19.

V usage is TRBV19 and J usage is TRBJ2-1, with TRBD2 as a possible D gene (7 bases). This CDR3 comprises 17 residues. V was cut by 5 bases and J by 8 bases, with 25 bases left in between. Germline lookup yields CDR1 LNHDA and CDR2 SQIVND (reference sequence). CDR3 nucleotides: TGTGCCAGTAGTGACATTTTAAGGGGGGGGGTATTGCATGAGCAGTTCTTC. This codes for CASSDILRGGVLHEQFF.

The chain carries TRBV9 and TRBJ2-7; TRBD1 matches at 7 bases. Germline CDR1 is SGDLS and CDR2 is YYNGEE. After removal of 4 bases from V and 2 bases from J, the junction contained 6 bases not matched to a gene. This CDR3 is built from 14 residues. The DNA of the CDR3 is TGTGCCAGCAGCCAATGGGACAGTACCTACGAGCAGTACTTC. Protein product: CASSQWDSTYEQYF. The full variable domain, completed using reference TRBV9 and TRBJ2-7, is DSGVTQTPKHLITATGQRVTLRCSPRSGDLSVYWYQQSLDQGLQFLIQYYNGEERAKGNILERFSAQQFPDLHSELNLSSLELGDSALYFCASSQWDSTYEQYFGPGTRLTVT.

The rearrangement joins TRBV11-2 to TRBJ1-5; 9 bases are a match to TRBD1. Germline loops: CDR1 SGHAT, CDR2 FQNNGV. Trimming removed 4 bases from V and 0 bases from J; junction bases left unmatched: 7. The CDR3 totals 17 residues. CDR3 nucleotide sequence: TGTGCCAGCAGCTCAGGACAGGGGACGTATAGCAATCAGCCCCAGCATTTT. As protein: CASSSGQGTYSNQPQHF. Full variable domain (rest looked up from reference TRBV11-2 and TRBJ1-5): EAGVAQSPRYKIIEKRQSVAFWCNPISGHATLYWYQQILGQGPKLLIQFQNNGVVDDSQLPKDRFSAERLKGVDSTLKIQPAKLEDSAVYLCASSSGQGTYSNQPQHFGDGTRLSIL.

CDR3 sequence (DNA): TGTGCCAGCAGCTTCGGGACAGGATATGAAAAACTGTTTTTT. The encoded protein is CASSFGTGYEKLFF. This chain uses TRBV7-2 with TRBJ1-4, with 8 bases that match TRBD1. Losses at the gene ends were 3 bases for V and 6 bases for J; bases not matched to a gene: 3. The CDR3 totals 14 residues. Looked up from germline, CDR1 is SGHTA and CDR2 is FQGNSA.

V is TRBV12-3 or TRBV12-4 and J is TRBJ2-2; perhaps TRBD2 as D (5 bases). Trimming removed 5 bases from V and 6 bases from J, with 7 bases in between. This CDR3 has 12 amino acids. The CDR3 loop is CASSGGSGELFF. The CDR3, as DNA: TGTGCCAGCAGTGGAGGCTCCGGGGAGCTGTTTTTT.

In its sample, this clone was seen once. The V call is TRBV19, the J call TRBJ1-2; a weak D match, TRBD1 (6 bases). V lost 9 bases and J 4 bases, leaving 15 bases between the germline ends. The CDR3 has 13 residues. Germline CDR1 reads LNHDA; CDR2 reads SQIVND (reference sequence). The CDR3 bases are TGTGCCAGCACGCCACAGGGTTTCTATGGCTACACCTTC. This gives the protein CASTPQGFYGYTF.

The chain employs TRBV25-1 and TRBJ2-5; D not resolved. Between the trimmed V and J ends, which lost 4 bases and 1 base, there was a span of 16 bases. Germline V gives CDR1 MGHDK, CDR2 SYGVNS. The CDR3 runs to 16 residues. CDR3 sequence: CASSVNSFLIQETQYF. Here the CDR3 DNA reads TGTGCCAGCAGTGTCAACAGCTTTCTAATCCAAGAGACCCAGTACTTC.

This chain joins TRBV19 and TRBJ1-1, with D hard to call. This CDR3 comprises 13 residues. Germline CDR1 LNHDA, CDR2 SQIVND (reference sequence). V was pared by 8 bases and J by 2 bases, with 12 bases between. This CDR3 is CASAPSRNTEAFF. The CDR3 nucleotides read TGTGCCAGTGCTCCCTCGAGAAACACTGAAGCTTTCTTT.

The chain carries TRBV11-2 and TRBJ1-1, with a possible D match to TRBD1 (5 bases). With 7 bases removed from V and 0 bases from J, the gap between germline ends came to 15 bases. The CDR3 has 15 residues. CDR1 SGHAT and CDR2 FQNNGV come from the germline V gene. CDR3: CASMARSGVNTEAFF. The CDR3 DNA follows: TGTGCCAGCATGGCCCGTTCGGGGGTGAACACTGAAGCTTTCTTT. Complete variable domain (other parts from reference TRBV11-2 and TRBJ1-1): EAGVAQSPRYKIIEKRQSVAFWCNPISGHATLYWYQQILGQGPKLLIQFQNNGVVDDSQLPKDRFSAERLKGVDSTLKIQPAKLEDSAVYLCASMARSGVNTEAFFGQGTRLTVV.

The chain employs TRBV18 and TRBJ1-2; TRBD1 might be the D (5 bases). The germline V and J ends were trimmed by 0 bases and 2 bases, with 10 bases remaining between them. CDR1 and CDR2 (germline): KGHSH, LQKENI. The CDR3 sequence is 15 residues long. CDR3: CASSPPNRSNYGYTF. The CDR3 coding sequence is TGTGCCAGCTCACCACCCAACAGGTCGAACTATGGCTACACCTTC.

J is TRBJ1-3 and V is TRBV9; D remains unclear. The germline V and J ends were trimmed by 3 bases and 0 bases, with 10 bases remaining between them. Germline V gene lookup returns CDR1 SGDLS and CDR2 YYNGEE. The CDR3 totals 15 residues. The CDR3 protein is CASSARSYSGNTIYF. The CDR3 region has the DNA TGTGCCAGCAGCGCGAGAAGCTACTCTGGAAACACCATATATTTT.

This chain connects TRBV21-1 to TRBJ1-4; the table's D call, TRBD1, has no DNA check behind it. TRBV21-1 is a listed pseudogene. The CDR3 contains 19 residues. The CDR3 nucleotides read TGTGCCAGCAGCAAAGGGTACTCTAAGGGGGATACAACTAATGAAAAACTGTTTTTT. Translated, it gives CASSKGYSKGDTTNEKLFF.

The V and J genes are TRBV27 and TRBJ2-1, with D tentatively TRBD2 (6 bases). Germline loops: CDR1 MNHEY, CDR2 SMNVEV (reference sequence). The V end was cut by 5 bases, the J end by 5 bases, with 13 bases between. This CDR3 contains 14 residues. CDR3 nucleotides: TGTGCCAGCAGTCCGAATGGCGGGGACAATGAGCAGTTCTTC. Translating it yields CASSPNGGDNEQFF.

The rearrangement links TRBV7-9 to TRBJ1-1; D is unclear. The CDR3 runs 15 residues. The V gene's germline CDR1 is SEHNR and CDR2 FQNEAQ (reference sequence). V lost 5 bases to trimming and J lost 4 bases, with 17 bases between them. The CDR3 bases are TGTGCCAGCAGCCTGAACTTAGGCGGGAGCACTGAAGCTTTCTTT. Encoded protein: CASSLNLGGSTEAFF.

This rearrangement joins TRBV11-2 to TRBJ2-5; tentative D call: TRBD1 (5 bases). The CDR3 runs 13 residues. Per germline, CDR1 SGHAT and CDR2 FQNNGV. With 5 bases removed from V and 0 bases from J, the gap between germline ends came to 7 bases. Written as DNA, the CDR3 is TGTGCCAGCAGCCGACAGAACCAAGAGACCCAGTACTTC. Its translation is CASSRQNQETQYF.

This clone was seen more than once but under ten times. The CDR3 coding sequence is TGTGCCAGTAGTTTGCAGACAGGCATCGGCTATGGCTACACCTTC. Translated, it gives CASSLQTGIGYGYTF. The genes are TRBV19 and TRBJ1-2, with a weak D call TRBD1 (6 bases). The CDR3 sequence is 15 residues long. Trimming left V 5 bases short and J 4 bases short, with 17 bases between. Germline CDR1 is LNHDA and CDR2 is SQIVND (reference sequence).

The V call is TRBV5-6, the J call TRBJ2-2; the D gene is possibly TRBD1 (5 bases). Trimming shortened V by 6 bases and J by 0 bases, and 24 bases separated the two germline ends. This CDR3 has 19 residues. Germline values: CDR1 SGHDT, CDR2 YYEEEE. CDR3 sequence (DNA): TGTGCCAGCATCCGGTGGATCGGGCAGGGCCTTTCGAACACCGGGGAGCTGTTTTTT. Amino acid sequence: CASIRWIGQGLSNTGELFF.

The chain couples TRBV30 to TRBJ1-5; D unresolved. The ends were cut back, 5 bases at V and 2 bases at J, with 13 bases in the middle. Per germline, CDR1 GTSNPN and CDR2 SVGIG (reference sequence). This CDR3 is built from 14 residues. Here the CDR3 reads CAWAKEGGNQPQHF. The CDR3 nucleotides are TGTGCCTGGGCAAAGGAAGGAGGCAATCAGCCCCAGCATTTT.

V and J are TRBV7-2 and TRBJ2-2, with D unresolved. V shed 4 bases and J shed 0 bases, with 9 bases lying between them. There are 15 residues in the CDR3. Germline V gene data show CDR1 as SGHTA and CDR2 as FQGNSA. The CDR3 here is CASSYRVTNTGELFF. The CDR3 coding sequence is TGTGCCAGCAGCTATCGGGTTACGAACACCGGGGAGCTGTTTTTT.

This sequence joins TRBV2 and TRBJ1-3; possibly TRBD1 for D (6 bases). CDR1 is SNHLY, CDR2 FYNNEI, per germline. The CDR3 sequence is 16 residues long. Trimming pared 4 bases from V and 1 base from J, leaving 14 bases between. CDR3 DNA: TGTGCCAGCAGTGCGGGGGGCGCAGTATCTGGAAACACCATATATTTT. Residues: CASSAGGAVSGNTIYF.

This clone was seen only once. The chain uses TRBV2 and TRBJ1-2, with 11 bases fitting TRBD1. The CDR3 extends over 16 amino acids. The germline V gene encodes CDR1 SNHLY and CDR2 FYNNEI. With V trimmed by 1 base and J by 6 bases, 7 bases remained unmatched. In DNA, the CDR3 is TGTGCCAGCAGTGAAGAAGAGGACAGGGGGCGAGATGGCTACACCTTC. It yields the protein CASSEEEDRGRDGYTF.

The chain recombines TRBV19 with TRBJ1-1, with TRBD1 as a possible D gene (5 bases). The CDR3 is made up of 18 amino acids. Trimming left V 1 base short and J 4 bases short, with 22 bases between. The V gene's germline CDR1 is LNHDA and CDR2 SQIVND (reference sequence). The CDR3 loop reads CASSIGLDSHPRSTEAFF. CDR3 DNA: TGTGCCAGTAGTATAGGCCTAGACAGTCATCCTCGATCCACTGAAGCTTTCTTT.

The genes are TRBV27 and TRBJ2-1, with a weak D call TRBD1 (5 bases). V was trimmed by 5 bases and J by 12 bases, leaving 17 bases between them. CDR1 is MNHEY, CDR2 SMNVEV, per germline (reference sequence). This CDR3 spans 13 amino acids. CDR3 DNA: TGTGCCAGCAGTCCGGACAACTCCCGCGGGCAGTTCTTC. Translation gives CASSPDNSRGQFF.

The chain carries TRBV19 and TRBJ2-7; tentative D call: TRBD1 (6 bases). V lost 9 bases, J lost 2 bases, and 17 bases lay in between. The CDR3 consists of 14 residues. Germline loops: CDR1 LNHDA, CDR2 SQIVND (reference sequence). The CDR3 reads CASSIQGTAYEQYF. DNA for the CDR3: TGTGCCAGCTCGATTCAGGGGACGGCCTACGAGCAGTACTTC.

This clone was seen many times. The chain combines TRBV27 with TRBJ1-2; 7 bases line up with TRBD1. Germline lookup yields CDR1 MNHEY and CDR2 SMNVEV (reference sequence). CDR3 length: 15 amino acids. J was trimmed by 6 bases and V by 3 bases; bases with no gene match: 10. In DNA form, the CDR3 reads TGTGCCAGCAGTTTCTCCAGGACAGGCCCCAATGGCTACACCTTC. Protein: CASSFSRTGPNGYTF.

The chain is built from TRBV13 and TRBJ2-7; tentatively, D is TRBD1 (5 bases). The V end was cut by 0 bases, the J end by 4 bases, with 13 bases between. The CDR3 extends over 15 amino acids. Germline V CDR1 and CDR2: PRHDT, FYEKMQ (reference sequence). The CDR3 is CASSLGQKGQYEQYF. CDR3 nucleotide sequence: TGTGCCAGCAGCTTAGGCCAGAAGGGGCAGTACGAGCAGTACTTC.